The 9 T cell receptor beta chains in this list originate from one sample, sequenced in a study of beta chain features in type 1 diabetes. Findings and caveats of the study: In all four CD4+ subsets, TCRB CDR3 length was significantly, moderately reduced in type 1 diabetes.

Antigens of these TCRs are unknown. All of the isolated RNA was reverse transcribed, so expressed TCRB transcripts were sequenced. The table came from immunoSEQ multiplex PCR; TCRdb's copy has only in-frame clones and leaves some out. Of about 160,000 clones detected, approximately 10% appear once; the ten largest clones hold roughly 0.7%. The sample was central memory CD4+ T cells from blood. The receptors originated from a woman aged 25 to 45 with type 1 diabetes.

This sequence joins TRBV2 and TRBJ1-1; 7 bases map to TRBD1. Germline CDR1 and CDR2: SNHLY and FYNNEI. The trim removed 8 bases at V and 2 bases at J, leaving 5 bases unmatched. The CDR3 totals 13 residues. CDR3 nucleotides: TGTGCCAGCGCGGGACAGCCTAACACTGAAGCTTTCTTT. This translates into CASAGQPNTEAFF.

The sample holds a few counts of this clone. This chain joins TRBV7-3 and TRBJ2-6, with D possibly being TRBD1 (5 bases). CDR1 is SGHTA, CDR2 FQGTGA, per germline. The CDR3 consists of 17 residues. Trimming took 3 bases from V and 3 from J, leaving 15 bases between them. The CDR3 loop is CASSFSSGWGGANVLTF. CDR3 coding DNA: TGTGCCAGCAGCTTTAGTTCAGGGTGGGGTGGGGCCAACGTCCTGACTTTC.

Only a few counts were recorded for this clone. The chain recombines TRBV2 with TRBJ2-3; D gene ambiguous. The CDR3 is 13 amino acids. The germline gives CDR1 SNHLY, CDR2 FYNNEI. With 5 bases removed from V and 6 bases from J, the gap between germline ends came to 12 bases. This CDR3 is CASSITTADTQYF. The CDR3 region has the DNA TGTGCCAGCAGTATAACTACTGCTGATACGCAGTATTTT.

This clone was counted a few times. V usage is TRBV5-6 and J usage is TRBJ2-3; D may be TRBD2 (6 bases). The length of the CDR3 is 14 residues. Looked up from germline, CDR1 is SGHDT and CDR2 is YYEEEE. V shed 4 bases and J shed 14 bases, with 23 bases lying between them. CDR3 amino acids: CASSPPPGRMALYF. In nucleotides, the CDR3 is TGTGCCAGCAGCCCCCCGCCAGGGAGGATGGCGTTGTATTTT.

This clone was seen more than once but under ten times. CDR3 nucleotide sequence: TGTGCCAGCAGTGCGGAGGGGGCGCTCACTGAAGCTTTCTTT. It codes for CASSAEGALTEAFF. V usage is TRBV2 and J usage is TRBJ1-1, with 7 bases lining up with TRBD1. The CDR3 totals 14 residues. From germline, CDR1 is SNHLY and CDR2 FYNNEI. J was trimmed by 4 bases and V by 4 bases; bases with no gene match: 6.

This clone was picked up many times. The V and J genes are TRBV29-1 and TRBJ2-5; D may be TRBD2 (5 bases). The V gene lost 3 bases and the J gene lost 1 base, with 9 bases spanning the gap. The germline V gene encodes CDR1 SQVTM and CDR2 ANQGSEA. The CDR3 has 13 residues. The CDR3 spells CSVDEGLQETQYF. For the CDR3, the DNA is TGCAGCGTTGATGAGGGTCTCCAAGAGACCCAGTACTTC.

Only a few counts were recorded for this clone. The J gene is TRBJ2-3, the V gene TRBV9, with 10 bases fitting TRBD2. Germline V gene lookup returns CDR1 SGDLS and CDR2 YYNGEE. CDR3 length: 17 residues. The ends lost 5 bases at V and 4 bases at J; junction bases unmatched: 13. The CDR3 DNA is TGTGCCAGCAGTCCCAGGATCTCTAGCGGGAGTGCAGATACGCAGTATTTT. This translates into CASSPRISSGSADTQYF.

This clone occurred a few times. The chain has TRBV4-1 and TRBJ2-7, with 8 bases aligning to TRBD2. Germline CDR1 reads MGHRA; CDR2 reads YSYEKL. The trim removed 4 bases at V and 3 bases at J, leaving 14 bases unmatched. CDR3 length: 17 residues. This CDR3 is CASSRALLAEIGYEQYF. CDR3 nucleotides: TGCGCCAGCAGCCGAGCTTTACTAGCGGAGATCGGCTACGAGCAGTACTTC.

The chain has TRBV27 and TRBJ1-1; D call uncertain. Trimming took 6 bases from V and 6 from J, leaving 23 bases between them. This CDR3 region has 16 residues. Germline CDR1 is MNHEY and CDR2 is SMNVEV (reference sequence). The CDR3 coding sequence is TGTGCCAGCAGCCATATGCTTCGGGCGGGAGGGTCTGAAGCTTTCTTT. Encoded protein: CASSHMLRAGGSEAFF.